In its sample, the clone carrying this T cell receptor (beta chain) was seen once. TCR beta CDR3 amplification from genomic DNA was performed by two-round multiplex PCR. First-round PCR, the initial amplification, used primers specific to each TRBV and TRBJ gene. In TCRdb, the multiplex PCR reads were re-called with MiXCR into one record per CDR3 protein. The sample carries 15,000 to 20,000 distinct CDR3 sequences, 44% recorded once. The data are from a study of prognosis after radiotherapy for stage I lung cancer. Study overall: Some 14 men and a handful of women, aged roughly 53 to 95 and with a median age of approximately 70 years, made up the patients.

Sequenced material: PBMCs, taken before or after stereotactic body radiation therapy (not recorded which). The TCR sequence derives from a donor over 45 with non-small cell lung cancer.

CDR3 sequence: CASSSVLAVPGETQYF. CDR3 bases: TGCGCCAGCAGCTCCGTACTAGCGGTCCCGGGGGAGACCCAGTACTTC. This chain uses TRBV5-1 with TRBJ2-5; 8 bases map to TRBD2. Trimming removed 3 bases from V and 5 bases from J; junction bases left unmatched: 12. This CDR3 has 16 amino acids. Germline V gene sequence: CDR1 SGHRS, CDR2 YFSETQ.